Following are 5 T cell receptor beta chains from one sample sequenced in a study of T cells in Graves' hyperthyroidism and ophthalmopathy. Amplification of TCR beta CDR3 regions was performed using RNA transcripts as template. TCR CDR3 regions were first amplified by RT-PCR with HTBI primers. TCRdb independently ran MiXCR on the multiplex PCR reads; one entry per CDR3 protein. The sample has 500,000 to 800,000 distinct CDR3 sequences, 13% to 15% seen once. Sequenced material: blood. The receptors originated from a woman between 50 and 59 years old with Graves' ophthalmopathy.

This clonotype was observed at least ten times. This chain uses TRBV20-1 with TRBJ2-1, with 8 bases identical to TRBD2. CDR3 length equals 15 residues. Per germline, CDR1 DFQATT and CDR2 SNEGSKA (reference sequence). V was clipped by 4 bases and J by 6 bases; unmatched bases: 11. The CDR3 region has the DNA TGCAGTGCTAACTGGGCTAGCGGGTGGGTCAATGAGCAGTTCTTC. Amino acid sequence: CSANWASGWVNEQFF.

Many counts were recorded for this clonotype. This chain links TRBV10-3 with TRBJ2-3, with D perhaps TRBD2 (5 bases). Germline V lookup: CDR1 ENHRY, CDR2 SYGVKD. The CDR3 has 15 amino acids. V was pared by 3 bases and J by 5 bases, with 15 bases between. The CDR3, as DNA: TGTGCCATCAGTGACGAGGTGGGAGTTGTAGATACGCAGTATTTT. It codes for CAISDEVGVVDTQYF.

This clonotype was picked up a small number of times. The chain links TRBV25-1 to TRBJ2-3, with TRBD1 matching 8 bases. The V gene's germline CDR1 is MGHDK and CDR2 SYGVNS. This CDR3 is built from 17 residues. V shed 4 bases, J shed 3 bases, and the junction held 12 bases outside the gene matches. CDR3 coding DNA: TGTGCCAGCAGTGTACGACAGGGGATAGGTCTTACAGATACGCAGTATTTT. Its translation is CASSVRQGIGLTDTQYF.

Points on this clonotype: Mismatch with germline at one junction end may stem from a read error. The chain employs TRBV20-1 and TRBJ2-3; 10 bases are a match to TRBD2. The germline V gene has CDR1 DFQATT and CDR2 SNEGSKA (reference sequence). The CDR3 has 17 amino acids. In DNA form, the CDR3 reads TGCAGTGTTAGACCAGTGGGGCTAGCGGGGGGCACAGATACGCAGTATTTT. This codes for CSVRPVGLAGGTDTQYF.

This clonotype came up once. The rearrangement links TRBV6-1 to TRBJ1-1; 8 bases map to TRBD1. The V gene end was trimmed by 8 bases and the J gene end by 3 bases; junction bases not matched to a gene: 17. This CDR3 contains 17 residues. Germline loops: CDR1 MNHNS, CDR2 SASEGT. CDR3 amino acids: CASGRDRPLSPDTEAFF. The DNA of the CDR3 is TGTGCCAGCGGTAGGGACAGGCCTCTTTCTCCTGACACTGAAGCTTTCTTT.